This T cell receptor (beta chain) was sequenced during a study of a mutant IDH1 vaccine in newly diagnosed glioma. General study points: Altogether, almost 95% of patients exhibited vaccine-induced immune responses.

Using immunoSEQ multiplex PCR, the repertoire was profiled, and TCRdb retains in-frame clones only, with some absent. The sample records about 30,000 clones, more than 75% being singletons. Time point defined: week 35, safety follow-up. Doses comprised 300 ug of mutant IDH1 20-mer peptide each, plus topical imiquimod. Per germline, CDR1 SGHNT and CDR2 YYREEE (reference sequence). CDR3 length equals 16 residues. Trimming left V 0 bases short and J 3 bases short, with 13 bases between. As to this clone: Its cognate antigen is unknown.

This TCR was recovered from a man between 25 and 39 years old with glioma. The chain joins TRBV5-4 to TRBJ2-1; tentative D call: TRBD2 (7 bases). Sequenced here: PBMCs, sampled from a glioma patient whose treatment included an IDH1 peptide vaccine. The CDR3 sequence: CASSLEGGQGYNEQFF. The CDR3 DNA follows: TGTGCCAGCAGCTTGGAGGGGGGGCAAGGCTACAATGAGCAGTTCTTC.